This T cell receptor (beta chain) was retrieved from a study of cytomegalovirus exposure and HLA in healthy donors. Study-level points and caveats: Researchers reported that a few CMV-associated chains were confirmed in vitro as CMV antigen-specific. For most TCR sequences rarity was the rule, although some public TCRs occurred in many donors. As a later analysis showed, several of the most significant clusters appeared to be linked to common viral pathogens.

Primers included in the PCR were 60 Vbeta and 13 Jbeta primers. TCRdb's copy holds only in-frame clones and misses some; the assay was immunoSEQ multiplex PCR. Among more than 90,000 clones listed, 75% to 80% were seen once. This CDR3 region has 15 residues. V lost 8 bases, J lost 0 bases, and 17 bases lay in between. Germline CDR1 is GTSNPN and CDR2 is SVGIG (reference sequence). To note about this clone: Antigen unknown.

The sequencing sample was made of PBMCs. This sequence was found in a female donor in good health and CMV-seronegative. The chain has TRBV30 and TRBJ2-1, with D possibly TRBD2 on 5 matching bases. The CDR3 DNA sequence: TGTGCCGAAGTCGGCGGGTCTAACTCCTACAATGAGCAGTTCTTC. It translates to CAEVGGSNSYNEQFF.